The 5 T cell receptor beta chains given below trace back to one sample, sequenced in a study of cytomegalovirus exposure and HLA in healthy donors. Primers included in the PCR were 60 Vbeta and 13 Jbeta primers. Here immunoSEQ multiplex PCR was the method, and the copy in TCRdb shows in-frame clones only, minus some. Of approximately 100,000 clones listed, approximately 9% are singletons. Material for sequencing was PBMCs. The receptors derive from a man aged 45-65 years in good health and CMV-seropositive.

The rearrangement links TRBV5-1 to TRBJ2-3, with TRBD2 as a possible D gene (5 bases). Germline values: CDR1 SGHRS, CDR2 YFSETQ. V was pared by 1 base and J by 0 bases, with 15 bases between. The CDR3 is made up of 17 amino acids. The CDR3 DNA sequence: TGCGCCAGCAGCTTGAGGACCAGCGGCTCTAGCACAGATACGCAGTATTTT. It encodes CASSLRTSGSSTDTQYF.

The chain employs TRBV7-9 and TRBJ1-4, with a possible D match to TRBD1 (6 bases). Germline V gene data show CDR1 as SEHNR and CDR2 as FQNEAQ (reference sequence). This CDR3 comprises 16 residues. V was shortened by 2 bases and J by 0 bases, with 10 bases between the two germline ends. CDR3 loop: CASSLQAGATNEKLFF. For the CDR3, the DNA is TGTGCCAGCAGCTTACAGGCAGGGGCAACTAATGAAAAACTGTTTTTT.

V and J are TRBV10-3 and TRBJ1-1; maybe TRBD1 (5 bases). The germline CDR1 and CDR2 sequences are ENHRY and SYGVKD. The V end was cut by 4 bases, the J end by 5 bases, with 20 bases between. There are 16 residues in the CDR3. The CDR3 spells CAISGGADRGGTEAFF. The CDR3 nucleotides read TGTGCCATCAGTGGCGGGGCCGATAGGGGAGGGACTGAAGCTTTCTTT.

A single count supports this clone. The chain links TRBV5-4 to TRBJ1-3; tentative D call: TRBD1 (5 bases). The V gene lost 5 bases and the J gene lost 1 base, with 13 bases spanning the gap. The CDR3 is 15 residues long. CDR1 is SGHNT, CDR2 YYREEE, per germline (reference sequence). The CDR3 DNA follows: TGTGCCAGCAGTAGGACACCTTCATCTGGAAACACCATATATTTT. It specifies CASSRTPSSGNTIYF.

As for this clone: The junction differs from germline at one of its ends, possibly a read error. The rearrangement uses TRBV29-1 and TRBJ2-1, with D possibly matching TRBD1 (6 bases). The V gene's germline CDR1 is SQVTM and CDR2 ANQGSEA. The CDR3 runs 14 residues. This chain's CDR3 is CSAERGTLYNEQFF. CDR3 sequence (DNA): TGCAGCGCTGAAAGAGGGACACTTTACAATGAGCAGTTCTTC.